This T cell receptor (beta chain) appears in the sequencing data of a study of T-cell reconstitution after alpha-beta-depleted transplantation in children. Points from the study as a whole: Some patients owed their high day-60 TCRbeta diversity to surviving recipient T cells and thymic progenitors. Where alpha-beta T cells came from about two months after transplant was reportedly several hundred expanded graft clones. Counts and diversity of T cells one year after transplant came mostly from newly produced T cells.

Unique molecular identifiers featured in how the TCRbeta library was prepared. TCRdb passed the PCR reads through MiXCR, listing each CDR3 protein once. In the table there are 480,000 or so distinct CDR3 sequences, roughly a tenth of which are singletons. Per germline, CDR1 MDHEN and CDR2 SYDVKM. With 7 bases removed from V and 0 bases from J, the gap between germline ends came to 24 bases. CDR3 length: 18 residues. At least ten counts were recorded for this clonotype. Its antigen remains unknown. The V and J genes are TRBV28 and TRBJ1-1; D is undetermined. The receptor was derived from a child aged 2 to 10 with inherited bone marrow failure, due to receive a stem cell transplant. The sample consisted of PBMCs, taken before TCRalphabeta/CD19-depleted stem cell transplant. The CDR3, as DNA: TGTGCCAGCATCCTGGGCTTCCTACATCCTAGAATGAACACTGAAGCTTTCTTT. It translates to CASILGFLHPRMNTEAFF.